The clone carrying this TCR beta chain was counted between two and nine times. What it binds is not known. Using a J-beta primer mix together with a sample-barcoded 5' primer, a second PCR was run for about 7 to 12 cycles. TCRdb re-derived calls from the 5' RACE reads in MiXCR, one entry per CDR3 protein. The table has about 930,000 distinct CDR3 sequences, about 28% seen once. These data are taken from a study of blood T cells in healthy people across ages. Findings and limits, study-wide: As age increased, TCR beta diversity per million T cells fell in a roughly linear fashion.

The ends were cut back, 7 bases at V and 3 bases at J, with 16 bases in the middle. The CDR3 consists of 15 residues. Germline CDR1 is MNHEY and CDR2 is SVGEGT. The data were also submitted as part of a second study, on T cells of mothers and their children.

V and J are TRBV6-2 or TRBV6-3 and TRBJ2-1, with D unresolved. Source material: blood. The TCR sequence derives from a woman aged 40 to 55 in good health. The CDR3 protein is CASIKDMVGYNEQFF. The CDR3, as DNA: TGTGCCAGCATCAAAGACATGGTGGGCTACAATGAGCAGTTCTTC.